Listed below are T cell receptor beta chains from one sample, sequenced in a study of shared clonotypes between healthy human individuals. The assay was immunoSEQ multiplex PCR, and TCRdb's table has in-frame clones only and misses some. The table lists 1.4 million to 1.5 million clones, around 95% of them singletons. Sequenced sample: naive CD4+ T cells sorted from blood. The receptors originated from a young man in good health. Both conserved end residues are part of each CDR3. Fields, in order: clone size, V gene, D gene, J gene, CDR3 DNA, CDR3 protein. D genes are given only for firm matches. Clone size is stated in some rows and not others, as once, few, many or a class when expanded.

abundance: -; v_gene: TRBV28; d_gene: TRBD2; j_gene: TRBJ2-3; CDR3nt: TGTGCCAGCAGTTTATGGACTAGCGGGAGCTTATCAGATACGCAGTATTTT; CDR3aa: CASSLWTSGSLSDTQYF
abundance: -; v_gene: TRBV27; d_gene: TRBD1; j_gene: TRBJ2-7; CDR3nt: TGTGCCAGCAGTTTGAGAAGGACAGGGGGGTCGGATTACGAGCAGTACTTC; CDR3aa: CASSLRRTGGSDYEQYF
abundance: -; v_gene: TRBV7-2; d_gene: -; j_gene: TRBJ2-1; CDR3nt: TGTGCCAGCAGCGAAACTTCCCGGCGGAATGAGCAGTTCTTC; CDR3aa: CASSETSRRNEQFF
abundance: once; v_gene: TRBV7-9; d_gene: TRBD1; j_gene: TRBJ2-7; CDR3nt: TGTGCCAGCAGCTTTCCGGGACAGGGCTCCTACGAGCAGTACTTC; CDR3aa: CASSFPGQGSYEQYF
abundance: -; v_gene: TRBV9; d_gene: TRBD1; j_gene: TRBJ2-7; CDR3nt: TGTGCCAGCAGCGCCCGGGACAGGGTTCACGAGCAGTACTTC; CDR3aa: CASSARDRVHEQYF
abundance: -; v_gene: TRBV7-9; d_gene: TRBD1; j_gene: TRBJ1-2; CDR3nt: TGTGCCAGCAGCTTAGCTGGGACAGGGAACTATGGCTACACCTTC; CDR3aa: CASSLAGTGNYGYTF
abundance: -; v_gene: TRBV18; d_gene: -; j_gene: TRBJ1-1; CDR3nt: TGTGCCAGCTCACCAAGGGCCGGCCGATCGGACAACACTGAAGCTTTCTTT; CDR3aa: CASSPRAGRSDNTEAFF
abundance: -; v_gene: TRBV28; d_gene: -; j_gene: TRBJ2-1; CDR3nt: TGTGCCAGCAGTTTCCTCACGGGGTACAATGAGCAGTTCTTC; CDR3aa: CASSFLTGYNEQFF
abundance: -; v_gene: TRBV5-4; d_gene: -; j_gene: TRBJ2-1; CDR3nt: TGTGCCAGCAGCTTGGGTGGTAGCTCCTACAATGAGCAGTTCTTC; CDR3aa: CASSLGGSSYNEQFF
abundance: -; v_gene: TRBV6-1; d_gene: -; j_gene: TRBJ2-5; CDR3nt: TGTGCCAGCAGTGAAGTCGGTAGATCAGAGACCCAGTACTTC; CDR3aa: CASSEVGRSETQYF
abundance: -; v_gene: TRBV7-2; d_gene: -; j_gene: TRBJ2-7; CDR3nt: TGTGCCAGCAGCTTAGACACCCGGGAGCAGTACTTC; CDR3aa: CASSLDTREQYF
abundance: -; v_gene: TRBV18; d_gene: -; j_gene: TRBJ1-2; CDR3nt: TGTGCCAGCTCAGGGCAGAGGGTCTATGGCTACACCTTC; CDR3aa: CASSGQRVYGYTF
abundance: -; v_gene: TRBV7-8; d_gene: -; j_gene: TRBJ1-2; CDR3nt: TGTGCCAGCAGCTTGGACCCCCTTCGGGGTAGAGACTATGGCTACACCTTC; CDR3aa: CASSLDPLRGRDYGYTF
abundance: few; v_gene: TRBV7-6; d_gene: -; j_gene: TRBJ2-3; CDR3nt: TGTGCCAGCAGCTCCCGACGAGGGGCAGATACGCAGTATTTT; CDR3aa: CASSSRRGADTQYF
abundance: -; v_gene: TRBV19; d_gene: -; j_gene: TRBJ2-3; CDR3nt: TGTGCCAGTAGTAACCAGATAGAGGGTACGCAGTATTTT; CDR3aa: CASSNQIEGTQYF
abundance: -; v_gene: TRBV27; d_gene: TRBD1; j_gene: TRBJ2-1; CDR3nt: TGTGCCAGCAGTTACCTCCTGACAGGGGGCTACAATGAGCAGTTCTTC; CDR3aa: CASSYLLTGGYNEQFF
abundance: -; v_gene: TRBV5-1; d_gene: -; j_gene: TRBJ2-6; CDR3nt: TGCGCCAGCAGCTTGAGGGGAGCCTCTGGGGCCAACGTCCTGACTTTC; CDR3aa: CASSLRGASGANVLTF
abundance: -; v_gene: TRBV4-3; d_gene: TRBD1; j_gene: TRBJ1-1; CDR3nt: TGCGCCAGCAGCCTTACAGGGGATCCCGTCACTGAAGCTTTCTTT; CDR3aa: CASSLTGDPVTEAFF
abundance: once; v_gene: TRBV4-2; d_gene: TRBD2; j_gene: TRBJ2-1; CDR3nt: TGTGCCAGCAGCCAAGCAACGGCTAGCGGGACCAATGAGCAGTTCTTC; CDR3aa: CASSQATASGTNEQFF
abundance: -; v_gene: TRBV5-8; d_gene: TRBD2; j_gene: TRBJ2-2; CDR3nt: TGTGCCAGCAGCCAAGGGGCCCTAGCGGGAGTGGCCGGGGAGCTGTTTTTT; CDR3aa: CASSQGALAGVAGELFF
abundance: once; v_gene: TRBV14; d_gene: -; j_gene: TRBJ1-1; CDR3nt: TGTGCCAGCAGCCAACCCGACAGCCGGGTAGCTTTCTTT; CDR3aa: CASSQPDSRVAFF
abundance: -; v_gene: TRBV9; d_gene: -; j_gene: TRBJ2-3; CDR3nt: TGTGCCAGCAGCGTATCGCCGGCCAGCACAGATACGCAGTATTTT; CDR3aa: CASSVSPASTDTQYF
abundance: -; v_gene: TRBV29-1; d_gene: TRBD2; j_gene: TRBJ2-5; CDR3nt: TGCAGCGTTGAGTCTAGCGGGAGGACCCAGTACTTC; CDR3aa: CSVESSGRTQYF
abundance: -; v_gene: TRBV28; d_gene: -; j_gene: TRBJ2-2; CDR3nt: TGTGCCAGCAGTTTATGGGGGGGCACCGGGGAGCTGTTTTTT; CDR3aa: CASSLWGGTGELFF
abundance: -; v_gene: TRBV29-1; d_gene: TRBD1; j_gene: TRBJ2-3; CDR3nt: TGCAGCGCCAGGGACAGGGGGCCAGATACGCAGTATTTT; CDR3aa: CSARDRGPDTQYF
abundance: -; v_gene: TRBV28; d_gene: -; j_gene: TRBJ2-3; CDR3nt: TGTGCCAGCAGTCCCTTTGCGGGGTTGGGGGGTACGCAGTATTTT; CDR3aa: CASSPFAGLGGTQYF
abundance: -; v_gene: TRBV7-9; d_gene: TRBD1; j_gene: TRBJ1-2; CDR3nt: TGTGCCAGCAGCTCAGGACAGGGACAGCACTATGGCTACACCTTC; CDR3aa: CASSSGQGQHYGYTF
abundance: -; v_gene: TRBV9; d_gene: TRBD1; j_gene: TRBJ1-5; CDR3nt: TGTGCCAGCAGCGTACCCTGCAGAGGTCCAGGGGGGCCCCAGCATTTT; CDR3aa: CASSVPCRGPGGPQHF
abundance: -; v_gene: TRBV27; d_gene: TRBD2; j_gene: TRBJ2-7; CDR3nt: TGTGCCAGCAGCCCAGCGGGGCTCTACGAGCAGTACTTC; CDR3aa: CASSPAGLYEQYF
abundance: -; v_gene: TRBV18; d_gene: TRBD1; j_gene: TRBJ2-5; CDR3nt: TGTGCCAGCTCATCATCGACAGGGGTCCAAGAGACCCAGTACTTC; CDR3aa: CASSSSTGVQETQYF
abundance: once; v_gene: TRBV7-9; d_gene: -; j_gene: TRBJ2-7; CDR3nt: TGTGCCAGCAGCTTAGAGTCAGAATACGAGCAGTACTTC; CDR3aa: CASSLESEYEQYF
abundance: -; v_gene: TRBV11-3; d_gene: -; j_gene: TRBJ2-7; CDR3nt: TGTGCCAGCAGCTTAGCTTCGAACGGGGCCTACGAGCAGTACTTC; CDR3aa: CASSLASNGAYEQYF
abundance: -; v_gene: TRBV4-3; d_gene: -; j_gene: TRBJ2-5; CDR3nt: TGCGCCAGCAGCCAAGGGGCTAGCTCGGAGACCCAGTACTTC; CDR3aa: CASSQGASSETQYF
abundance: -; v_gene: TRBV5-5; d_gene: -; j_gene: TRBJ2-2; CDR3nt: TGTGCCAGCAGCTTGTTTGCCCACACCGGGGAGCTGTTTTTT; CDR3aa: CASSLFAHTGELFF
abundance: -; v_gene: TRBV5-1; d_gene: -; j_gene: TRBJ2-3; CDR3nt: TGCGCCAGCAGCTTGCTAGGTGGCGATACGCAGTATTTT; CDR3aa: CASSLLGGDTQYF
abundance: -; v_gene: TRBV7-2; d_gene: -; j_gene: TRBJ1-1; CDR3nt: TGTGCCAGCTCCCAATTCCTAACGAACACTGAAGCTTTCTTT; CDR3aa: CASSQFLTNTEAFF